The clone carrying this TCR beta chain was counted many times. Its target is unknown. J lost 1 base, V lost 2 bases, and 6 bases had no gene match. CDR3 size: 17 residues. Germline V gene lookup returns CDR1 SEHNR and CDR2 FQNEAQ (reference sequence). The data were obtained in a study of lung T cells in sarcoidosis with Löfgren's syndrome. On the study more broadly: Analyses focused on Löfgren's syndrome patients.

TCRdb reanalysed the reads using MiXCR and keeps one entry per CDR3 protein. The data hold about 9,400 distinct CDR3 sequences, with just under 20% observed a single time. Regarding the study as a whole: Multiple Löfgren's syndrome patients reportedly shared TRAV12-1 and TRBV2 CDR3 motifs, suggesting public CD4+ TCRs. Versus controls, Löfgren's syndrome patients reportedly showed TRAV12-1 and TRBV2 as most expanded. In alpha-beta pairs, TRAV12-1 favored TRBV2, and their CDR3s were homologous.

Sequenced input: CD4+ T cells from bronchoalveolar lavage. The gene calls are TRBV7-9 and TRBJ1-5; 9 nucleotides match TRBD1. The sequence derives from a human donor with sarcoidosis (Löfgren's syndrome or another form), or a control subject (not recorded which). The CDR3 protein is CASSLSGQGRSNQPQHF. The CDR3 bases are TGTGCCAGCAGCTTATCAGGACAGGGGCGAAGCAATCAGCCCCAGCATTTT.